These 14 T cell receptor beta chains originate from one sample sequenced in a study of T cells after yellow fever vaccination. Via MiXCR, TCRdb re-called the 5' RACE reads, giving one row per CDR3 protein. The sample yields 620,000 or so distinct CDR3 sequences, 9% to 15% seen once. This material consisted of PBMCs, taken on the day of the yellow fever booster vaccination. Receptors originate from a man under 40 who received the YFV17D yellow fever vaccine.

The rearrangement joins TRBV19 to TRBJ2-1; 10 nucleotides match TRBD1. Germline CDR1 LNHDA, CDR2 SQIVND (reference sequence). V shed 6 bases, J shed 4 bases, and the junction held 6 bases outside the gene matches. The length of the CDR3 is 15 residues. The CDR3 is CASRPTGGRYNEQFF. The CDR3 DNA reads as TGTGCCAGTAGACCGACAGGGGGCCGATACAATGAGCAGTTCTTC.

This clonotype was counted between two and nine times. V and J are TRBV5-6 and TRBJ2-4; unclear D gene. The CDR3 totals 15 residues. Per germline, CDR1 SGHDT and CDR2 YYEEEE. V lost 2 bases to trimming and J lost 0 bases, with 9 bases between them. The CDR3 protein is CASSLSLLAKNIQYF. As DNA, the CDR3 is TGTGCCAGCAGCTTAAGCCTCCTAGCCAAAAACATTCAGTACTTC.

This clonotype was seen a handful of times. The V gene is TRBV29-1, the J gene TRBJ2-7; 9 positions match TRBD1. The CDR3 runs 13 residues. Germline values: CDR1 SQVTM, CDR2 ANQGSEA. V lost 6 bases to trimming and J lost 3 bases; unmatched junction nucleotides: 6. The CDR3, as DNA: TGCAGCGTCACAGGGGGCATAGACTACGAGCAGTACTTC. As protein: CSVTGGIDYEQYF.

This sequence joins TRBV7-8 and TRBJ2-3; D unclear. Germline assignment: CDR1 SGHVS and CDR2 FQNEAQ. The CDR3 extends over 14 amino acids. Between the trimmed V and J ends, which lost 2 bases and 0 bases, there was a span of 6 bases. CDR3 in DNA: TGTGCCAGCAGCTTAATCGGTAGCACAGATACGCAGTATTTT. This sequence encodes CASSLIGSTDTQYF.

The chain employs TRBV7-9 and TRBJ2-7, with D possibly called TRBD1 or TRBD2 (5 bases each). V was pared by 6 bases and J by 2 bases, with 14 bases between. Germline V gene data show CDR1 as SEHNR and CDR2 as FQNEAQ (reference sequence). The CDR3 runs 14 residues. CDR3 nucleotides: TGTGCCAGCAGTACTCAACGGGGCACCTACGAGCAGTACTTC. This encodes CASSTQRGTYEQYF.

The V gene is TRBV4-3, the J gene TRBJ2-3; 10 bases match TRBD2. Germline V gives CDR1 LGHNA, CDR2 YSLEER. This CDR3 spans 17 amino acids. V was pared by 1 base and J by 5 bases, with 9 bases of the junction left unmatched. The CDR3 sequence: CASSQALTAGGVDTQYF. CDR3 DNA: TGCGCCAGCAGCCAAGCCCTAACAGCGGGAGGGGTAGATACGCAGTATTTT.

This chain links TRBV7-2 with TRBJ2-7; 7 nucleotides align to TRBD2. The germline V gene encodes CDR1 SGHTA and CDR2 FQGNSA. The trim removed 4 bases at V and 4 bases at J, leaving 10 bases unmatched. The length of the CDR3 is 15 residues. The CDR3 DNA reads as TGTGCCAGCAGCTCGGCGGGAGTAGCGTTGTACGAGCAGTACTTC. As protein: CASSSAGVALYEQYF.

The table lists this clonotype with a few counts. The genes are TRBV15 and TRBJ2-1; D gene ambiguous. Between the trimmed V and J ends, which lost 0 bases and 10 bases, there was a span of 10 bases. Germline CDR1 LNHNV, CDR2 YYDKDF (reference sequence). The CDR3 length is 13 residues. CDR3 protein: CATSRDSGVEQFF. The CDR3 bases are TGTGCCACCAGCAGAGATTCCGGCGTGGAGCAGTTCTTC.

The chain is built from TRBV29-1 and TRBJ2-1, with D perhaps TRBD1 (6 bases). Germline values: CDR1 SQVTM, CDR2 ANQGSEA. V lost 1 base, J lost 9 bases, and 19 bases lay in between. The CDR3 length is 15 residues. In nucleotides, the CDR3 is TGCAGCGTTGAAGGGTGGCAGTTTTCCAGGGGTGAGCAGTTCTTC. This encodes CSVEGWQFSRGEQFF.

This clonotype was recorded only once. The chain combines TRBV6-2 or TRBV6-3 with TRBJ2-3; tentatively, D is TRBD2 (6 bases). The CDR3 loop spans 15 amino acids. V was cut by 2 bases and J by 7 bases, with 16 bases left in between. Germline V lookup: CDR1 MNHEY, CDR2 SVGEGT. The CDR3 DNA sequence: TGTGCCAGCAGTTACGGCGGGATAGGCGCGAATACGCAGTATTTT. Its protein product is CASSYGGIGANTQYF.

This clonotype was seen more than once but under ten times. The chain recombines TRBV6-5 with TRBJ2-5; D uncertain. The V gene's germline CDR1 is MNHEY and CDR2 SVGAGI. The CDR3 runs 12 residues. The V end was cut by 7 bases, the J end by 10 bases, with 16 bases between. CDR3 amino acids: CASTTHSGIQYF. Written as DNA, the CDR3 is TGTGCCAGCACCACCCATTCGGGTATCCAGTACTTC.

This clonotype was seen repeatedly, ten times or more. The V gene is TRBV12-3 or TRBV12-4, the J gene TRBJ2-7, with D hard to call. There are 14 residues in the CDR3. V lost 3 bases to trimming and J lost 2 bases, with 11 bases between them. CDR3 amino acids: CASSLGIGAYEQYF. Here the CDR3 DNA reads TGTGCCAGCAGTTTGGGGATTGGGGCCTACGAGCAGTACTTC.

The chain links TRBV28 to TRBJ2-7, with 10 bases aligning to TRBD1. The length of the CDR3 is 16 residues. V was pared by 7 bases and J by 4 bases, with 13 bases of the junction left unmatched. CDR1 MDHEN and CDR2 SYDVKM come from the germline V gene. The CDR3 region has the DNA TGTGCCAGCACCCCAGGGGGGGACAGGGGATCGTACGAGCAGTACTTC. Translated, it gives CASTPGGDRGSYEQYF.

This clonotype has ten or more counts. The chain carries TRBV6-2 or TRBV6-3 and TRBJ2-1; 8 positions match TRBD2. With 2 bases clipped from V and 1 base from J, the junction kept 13 bases outside the gene matches. The CDR3 runs to 19 residues. Germline loops: CDR1 MNHEY, CDR2 SVGEGT. The CDR3 sequence is CASSYLYSISGSSYNEQFF. Here the CDR3 DNA reads TGTGCCAGCAGTTACCTGTATTCCATAAGCGGGAGTTCCTACAATGAGCAGTTCTTC.